The 5 T cell receptor beta chains below come from one sample, sequenced in a study of control samples from healthy donors and cancer patients. The table came from immunoSEQ multiplex PCR; TCRdb's copy has only in-frame clones and leaves some out. The sample holds under 150,000 clones; around 86% are singletons and the top ten take around 9%. The specimen was blood. Receptor source: a man aged 35-49 years in good health.

The chain links TRBV7-9 to TRBJ1-1; possibly TRBD1 for D (5 bases). V was pared by 4 bases and J by 5 bases, with 20 bases between. The CDR3 is 16 amino acids. CDR1 is SEHNR and CDR2 is FQNEAQ in the germline V gene (reference sequence). The CDR3 spells CASSSGTALSETEAFF. CDR3 sequence (DNA): TGTGCCAGCAGCTCTGGGACCGCCTTAAGTGAAACTGAAGCTTTCTTT.

The gene calls are TRBV30 and TRBJ1-1, with D hard to call. The V gene lost 0 bases and the J gene lost 14 bases, with 13 bases spanning the gap. Germline CDR1 GTSNPN, CDR2 SVGIG (reference sequence). This CDR3 contains 11 residues. DNA of the CDR3: TGTGCCTGGAGTGTAAACCTCCCCGTGTTCTTT. This gives the protein CAWSVNLPVFF.

V and J are TRBV5-6 and TRBJ1-1; perhaps TRBD1 as D (5 bases). The CDR3 has 12 residues. V was clipped by 3 bases and J by 10 bases, with 13 bases between them. Germline V lookup: CDR1 SGHDT, CDR2 YYEEEE. CDR3: CASSSAGEAAFF. CDR3 nucleotide sequence: TGTGCCAGCAGCTCCGCGGGGGAAGCAGCTTTCTTT.

The CDR3 DNA is TGCGCCAGCAGCGGAAGGATTGGGGTGAACACTGAAGCTTTCTTT. This encodes CASSGRIGVNTEAFF. This chain joins TRBV4-1 and TRBJ1-1; D is unclear. In germline, CDR1 is MGHRA, CDR2 YSYEKL. V lost 5 bases to trimming and J lost 0 bases, with 13 bases between them. This CDR3 is 15 amino acids long.

This chain joins TRBV11-3 and TRBJ2-5; D call uncertain. The CDR3 totals 12 residues. V lost 3 bases and J lost 9, with 11 bases in between. Germline CDR1 reads SGHNT; CDR2 reads YENEEA. The CDR3 nucleotides read TGTGCCAGCAGCTTGACGGCGGAAGCCCAGTACTTC. Translating gives CASSLTAEAQYF.